A single sample gave rise to the 8 T cell receptor beta chains below, sequenced in a study of blood T cell repertoires in COVID-19. Assay: immunoSEQ multiplex PCR; the TCRdb copy retains only in-frame clones and omits some. The repertoire includes approximately 220,000 clones, 88% of them detected once, and roughly 0.7% sits in the top ten. Sequenced: peripheral blood. These TCRs come from a man aged 40-49 years with acute or convalescent COVID-19.

V and J are TRBV18 and TRBJ1-1; no firm D call. Germline V gene data show CDR1 as KGHSH and CDR2 as LQKENI. Trimming cost V 1 base and J 2 bases, with 11 bases left between them. The CDR3 runs 15 residues. DNA for the CDR3: TGTGCCAGCTCACCACGAAGTCAGGAAAACACTGAAGCTTTCTTT. Its protein product is CASSPRSQENTEAFF.

The chain employs TRBV2 and TRBJ1-5; TRBD1 aligns across 10 bases. The CDR3 consists of 14 residues. From germline, CDR1 is SNHLY and CDR2 FYNNEI. V gave up 6 bases and J gave up 5 bases; unmatched junction bases: 4. DNA for the CDR3: TGTGCCAGCAGAGGACAGGGGGGGGATCAGCCCCAGCATTTT. The encoded protein is CASRGQGGDQPQHF.

This sequence joins TRBV4-1 and TRBJ1-2; tentative D call: TRBD1 (6 bases). Germline loops: CDR1 MGHRA, CDR2 YSYEKL. The CDR3 is 15 residues long. V was shortened by 2 bases and J by 5 bases, with 15 bases between the two germline ends. The CDR3 DNA follows: TGCGCCAGCAGCCAACCCGGACAGTCCCTTTATGGCTACACCTTC. This sequence encodes CASSQPGQSLYGYTF.

This clone was detected a few times. The genes are TRBV30 and TRBJ2-7; D possibly corresponds to TRBD2 (6 bases). The CDR3 contains 12 residues. Trimming left V 5 bases short and J 4 bases short, with 12 bases between. Per germline, CDR1 GTSNPN and CDR2 SVGIG (reference sequence). The CDR3 region is CAWWRDGYEQYF. The CDR3 nucleotides read TGTGCCTGGTGGAGGGACGGGTACGAGCAGTACTTC.

J is TRBJ2-5 and V is TRBV19; TRBD1 agrees at 7 bases. Germline values: CDR1 LNHDA, CDR2 SQIVND (reference sequence). V lost 6 bases to trimming and J lost 4 bases; unmatched junction nucleotides: 8. The CDR3 consists of 14 residues. For the CDR3, the DNA is TGTGCCAGTAGCAACAGGGGCGGAGGAGAGACCCAGTACTTC. It is translated as CASSNRGGGETQYF.

The chain employs TRBV2 and TRBJ2-1, with 9 bases matching TRBD1. V lost 6 bases, J lost 7 bases, and 10 bases stayed unmatched. CDR1 is SNHLY, CDR2 FYNNEI, per germline. This CDR3 has 15 amino acids. CDR3 sequence reads: CASRTGQGRGNEQFF. CDR3 nucleotides: TGTGCCAGCAGGACCGGACAGGGGAGGGGAAATGAGCAGTTCTTC.

The V and J genes are TRBV5-6 and TRBJ2-7; TRBD1 matches at 8 bases. Germline assignment: CDR1 SGHDT and CDR2 YYEEEE. With V trimmed by 0 bases and J by 6 bases, 5 bases remained unmatched. CDR3 length: 14 amino acids. The CDR3 here is CASSLVTGAREQYF. CDR3 DNA sequence: TGTGCCAGCAGCTTGGTGACAGGGGCCCGCGAGCAGTACTTC.

The rearrangement links TRBV7-9 to TRBJ2-7, with a possible D match to TRBD1 (6 bases). The CDR3 spans 14 residues. Germline CDR1 and CDR2: SEHNR and FQNEAQ (reference sequence). V lost 0 bases and J lost 2, with 8 bases in between. Written as DNA, the CDR3 is TGTGCCAGCAGCTTAGCGGCAGGGGCCTACGAGCAGTACTTC. It yields the protein CASSLAAGAYEQYF.